These 12 T cell receptor beta chains were sequenced from one sample in a study of cytomegalovirus exposure and HLA in healthy donors. Primers included in the PCR were 60 Vbeta and 13 Jbeta primers. Here immunoSEQ multiplex PCR was the method, and the copy in TCRdb shows in-frame clones only, minus some. This table holds 130,000 to 150,000 clones, 70% to 80% found once. The sequenced material came from PBMCs. Receptors were obtained from a female donor in good health and CMV-seronegative.

This chain uses TRBV6-5 with TRBJ2-3, with 9 nucleotides matching TRBD2. Germline V gives CDR1 MNHEY, CDR2 SVGAGI. CDR3 length: 16 amino acids. J lost 3 bases, V lost 4 bases, and 8 bases had no gene match. CDR3 protein: CASSFAAGLATDTQYF. The CDR3 bases are TGTGCCAGCAGTTTTGCCGCGGGACTAGCAACAGATACGCAGTATTTT.

The J gene is TRBJ1-1, the V gene TRBV28; possible D gene TRBD1, 5 bases. Deletions cut 5 bases from V and 4 bases from J, with 23 bases between. The CDR3 is 17 amino acids. Germline V gene lookup returns CDR1 MDHEN and CDR2 SYDVKM. The CDR3 bases are TGTGCCAGCAGTCCCGGGGGGGTCCCGGTTTTAGGCACTGAAGCTTTCTTT. This translates into CASSPGGVPVLGTEAFF.

Only one count was recorded for this clone. V is TRBV4-1 and J is TRBJ1-4; D is ambiguous. V gave up 6 bases and J gave up 0 bases, with 14 bases separating them. Germline CDR1 reads MGHRA; CDR2 reads YSYEKL. The CDR3 spans 16 residues. This chain's CDR3 is CASSPSGGATNEKLFF. The CDR3 region has the DNA TGCGCCAGCAGTCCCTCGGGAGGTGCAACTAATGAAAAACTGTTTTTT.

The chain uses TRBV11-3 and TRBJ2-5, with a possible D match to TRBD1 (6 bases). Trimming pared 4 bases from V and 1 base from J, leaving 7 bases between. The CDR3 has 13 residues. The germline CDR1 and CDR2 sequences are SGHNT and YENEEA. The CDR3 spells CASSWTVQETQYF. The CDR3 DNA reads as TGTGCCAGCAGCTGGACAGTCCAAGAGACCCAGTACTTC.

This chain connects TRBV5-1 to TRBJ2-7; 11 bases fit TRBD2. With 4 bases clipped from V and 6 bases from J, the junction kept 9 bases outside the gene matches. The germline gives CDR1 SGHRS, CDR2 YFSETQ. This CDR3 region has 15 residues. The CDR3 DNA follows: TGCGCCAGCAGCCTAGCCGGGACTAGCGGTAGCGAGCAGTACTTC. Translation gives CASSLAGTSGSEQYF.

This clone appeared a few times. J is TRBJ1-5 and V is TRBV5-6; 7 bases are a match to TRBD1. From germline, CDR1 is SGHDT and CDR2 YYEEEE. Trimming took 0 bases from V and 6 from J; bases not matched to a gene: 3. This CDR3 is 14 amino acids long. The CDR3, as DNA: TGTGCCAGCAGCTTGGGACAGGGCGGTCAGCCCCAGCATTTT. As protein: CASSLGQGGQPQHF.

This sequence joins TRBV5-8 and TRBJ1-4, with D unresolved. The germline V gene encodes CDR1 SGHTS and CDR2 YDEGEE. V was clipped by 0 bases and J by 8 bases, with 14 bases between them. The length of the CDR3 is 15 residues. The CDR3 DNA is TGTGCCAGCAGCTTGGCGGGTTGGGAGAGGGAAAAACTGTTTTTT. This sequence encodes CASSLAGWEREKLFF.

Worth noting for this clone: Other nucleotide sequences in the sample specify the same CDR3. The gene calls are TRBV5-1 and TRBJ2-3; TRBD2 might be the D (7 bases). Germline lookup yields CDR1 SGHRS and CDR2 YFSETQ. The CDR3 is 15 amino acids. V was pared by 0 bases and J by 3 bases, with 11 bases between. The CDR3 reads CASSLGGRGTDTQYF. In DNA form, the CDR3 reads TGCGCCAGCAGCTTGGGGGGGCGGGGGACAGATACGCAGTATTTT.

V is TRBV19 and J is TRBJ1-6; TRBD1 is a possible D gene (5 bases). The CDR3 length is 14 residues. The ends were cut back, 4 bases at V and 10 bases at J, with 14 bases in the middle. Per the germline V gene, CDR1 is LNHDA and CDR2 is SQIVND (reference sequence). Written as DNA, the CDR3 is TGTGCCAGTAGTACGACTCAGGGTTACTCACCCCTCCACTTT. Its translation is CASSTTQGYSPLHF.

This chain links TRBV4-1 with TRBJ2-7; 8 bases map to TRBD2. Germline CDR1 MGHRA, CDR2 YSYEKL. The ends lost 1 base at V and 2 bases at J; junction bases unmatched: 4. There are 15 residues in the CDR3. Written as DNA, the CDR3 is TGCGCCAGCAGCCAAGGGGAACTAGCGGCCTACGAGCAGTACTTC. Its translation: CASSQGELAAYEQYF.

The V and J genes are TRBV2 and TRBJ1-2, with D maybe TRBD1 (5 bases). The CDR3 is made up of 14 amino acids. V lost 6 bases to trimming and J lost 4 bases, with 15 bases between them. The germline gives CDR1 SNHLY, CDR2 FYNNEI. CDR3 sequence (DNA): TGTGCCAGCAGACCGGACATCTCAATCTATGGCTACACCTTC. It yields the protein CASRPDISIYGYTF.

V is TRBV7-3 and J is TRBJ2-2; D is ambiguous. This CDR3 has 15 residues. Between the trimmed V and J ends, which lost 2 bases and 5 bases, there was a span of 12 bases. Looked up from germline, CDR1 is SGHTA and CDR2 is FQGTGA. The CDR3 nucleotides are TGTGCCAGCAGCTTAGACACATACCGAACCGGGGAGCTGTTTTTT. Its translation is CASSLDTYRTGELFF.